Reported below is one TCR beta chain. Its target is unknown. For every subset, genomic DNA was evenly distributed across several immunoSEQ plates. Assay used: immunoSEQ multiplex PCR; TCRdb lists only in-frame clones, some missing. This table has 600,000 or so clones, about 98% appearing once. The data were obtained in a study of shared clonotypes between healthy human individuals. The naive CD8 subset, CD45RO-negative cells positively selected for CCR7, excluded terminally differentiated effector memory CD45RA+ cells. In germline, CDR1 is MNHEY, CDR2 SMNVEV (reference sequence). Trimming removed 7 bases at V and 8 bases at J, with 9 bases between. The CDR3 runs 11 residues. Broader study findings: Clonotype sharing levels among donors were expected to vary with sequencing depth. Tissue TCR repertoires likely differ from these blood-only repertoires.

The sequencing input was naive CD8+ T cells sorted from blood. The V and J genes are TRBV27 and TRBJ2-1; possibly TRBD2 for D (5 bases). The TCR comes from a man aged 25-40 years in good health. This CDR3 is CASIRGYEQFF. CDR3 DNA sequence: TGTGCCAGCATCAGAGGGTATGAGCAGTTCTTC.